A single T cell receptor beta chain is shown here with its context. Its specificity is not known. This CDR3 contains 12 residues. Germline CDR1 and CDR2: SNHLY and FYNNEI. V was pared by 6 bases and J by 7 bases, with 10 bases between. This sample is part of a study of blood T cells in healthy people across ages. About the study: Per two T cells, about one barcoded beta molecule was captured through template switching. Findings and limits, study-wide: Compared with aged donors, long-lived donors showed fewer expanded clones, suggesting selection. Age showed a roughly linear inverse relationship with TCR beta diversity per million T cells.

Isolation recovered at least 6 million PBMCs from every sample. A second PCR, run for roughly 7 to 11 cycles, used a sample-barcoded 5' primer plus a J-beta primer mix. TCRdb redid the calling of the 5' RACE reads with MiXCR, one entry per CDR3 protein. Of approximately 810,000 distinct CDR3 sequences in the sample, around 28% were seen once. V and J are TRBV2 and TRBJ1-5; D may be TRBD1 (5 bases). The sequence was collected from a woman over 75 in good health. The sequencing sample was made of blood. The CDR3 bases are TGTGCCAGCAGGAGCGCAGGGCAGCCCCAGCATTTT. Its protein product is CASRSAGQPQHF.